This T cell receptor (beta chain) is drawn from a study of cytomegalovirus exposure and HLA in healthy donors. Study conclusions and caveats: The records held CMV serostatus as the only immune exposure information. In all likelihood, a cluster of highly shared sequence variants was a sequencing artifact. What a later analysis showed was that several of the most significant clusters appeared linked to common viral pathogens.

Donors were ostensibly healthy at sampling, although undocumented immune exposures were probable. The germline gives CDR1 SEHNR, CDR2 FQNEAQ (reference sequence). CDR3 length: 12 amino acids. Trimming took 3 bases from V and 2 from J, leaving 4 bases between them. This clone was recorded a few times. Its antigen is not identified. Primers included in the PCR were 60 Vbeta and 13 Jbeta primers. Sequencing used immunoSEQ multiplex PCR; TCRdb keeps in-frame clones, though not all of them. The sample shows fewer than 200,000 clones, about 77% of them seen only once. This TCR derives from a man between 25 and 39 years old in good health and CMV-seronegative. The rearrangement links TRBV7-9 to TRBJ1-1, with unresolved D. The sample was PBMCs. In DNA, the CDR3 is TGTGCCAGCAGCTTCCCAAACACTGAAGCTTTCTTT. It specifies CASSFPNTEAFF.